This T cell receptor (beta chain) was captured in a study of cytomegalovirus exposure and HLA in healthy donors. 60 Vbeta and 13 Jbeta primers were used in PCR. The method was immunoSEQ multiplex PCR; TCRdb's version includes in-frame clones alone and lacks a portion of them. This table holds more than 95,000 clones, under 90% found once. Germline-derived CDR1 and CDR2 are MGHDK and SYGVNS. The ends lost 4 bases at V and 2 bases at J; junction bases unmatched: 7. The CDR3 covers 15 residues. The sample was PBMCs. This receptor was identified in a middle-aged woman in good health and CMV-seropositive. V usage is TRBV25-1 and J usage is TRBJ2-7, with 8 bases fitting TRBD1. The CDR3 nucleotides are TGTGCCAGCAGTGGACAGGGGACTTTTGCCTACGAGCAGTACTTC. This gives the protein CASSGQGTFAYEQYF.